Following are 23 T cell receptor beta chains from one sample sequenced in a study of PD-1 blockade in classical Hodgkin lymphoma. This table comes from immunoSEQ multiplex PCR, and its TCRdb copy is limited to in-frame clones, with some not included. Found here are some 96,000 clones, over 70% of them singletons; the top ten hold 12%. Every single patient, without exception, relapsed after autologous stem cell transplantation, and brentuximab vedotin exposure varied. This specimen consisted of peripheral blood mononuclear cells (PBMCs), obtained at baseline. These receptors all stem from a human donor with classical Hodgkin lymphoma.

Written as DNA, the CDR3 is TGTGCCAGCAGCTTAGGGGGCTTGAATGAGCAGTTCTTC. Encoded protein: CASSLGGLNEQFF. V is TRBV11-3 and J is TRBJ2-1, with D perhaps matching TRBD1 (5 bases). Deletions cut 1 base from V and 7 bases from J, with 8 bases between. Per the germline V gene, CDR1 is SGHNT and CDR2 is YENEEA. There are 13 residues in the CDR3.

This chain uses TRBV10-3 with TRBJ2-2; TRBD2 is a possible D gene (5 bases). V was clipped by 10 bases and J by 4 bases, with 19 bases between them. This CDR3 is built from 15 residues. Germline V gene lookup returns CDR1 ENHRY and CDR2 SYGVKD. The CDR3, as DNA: TGTGCCAGCAGCCGCTGGGAGCCCCTCACCGGGGAGCTGTTTTTT. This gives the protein CASSRWEPLTGELFF.

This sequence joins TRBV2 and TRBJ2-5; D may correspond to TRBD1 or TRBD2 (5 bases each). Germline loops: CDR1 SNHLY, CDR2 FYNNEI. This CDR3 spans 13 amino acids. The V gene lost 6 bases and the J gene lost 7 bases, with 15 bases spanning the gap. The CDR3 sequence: CASRKGPATTQYF. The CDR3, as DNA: TGTGCCAGCAGAAAGGGACCCGCGACGACCCAGTACTTC.

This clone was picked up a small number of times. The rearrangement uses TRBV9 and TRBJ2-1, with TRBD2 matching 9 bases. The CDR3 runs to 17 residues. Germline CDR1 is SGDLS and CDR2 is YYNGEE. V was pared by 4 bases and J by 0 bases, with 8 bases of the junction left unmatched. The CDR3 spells CASSTRLAASSYNEQFF. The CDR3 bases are TGTGCCAGCAGCACTCGACTAGCGGCGAGCTCCTACAATGAGCAGTTCTTC.

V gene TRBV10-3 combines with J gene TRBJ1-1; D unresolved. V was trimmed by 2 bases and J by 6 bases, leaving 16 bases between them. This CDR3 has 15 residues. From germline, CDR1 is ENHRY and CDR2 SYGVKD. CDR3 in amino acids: CAISEGGRPGAEAFF. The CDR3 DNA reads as TGTGCCATCAGTGAGGGAGGCAGACCCGGTGCTGAAGCTTTCTTT.

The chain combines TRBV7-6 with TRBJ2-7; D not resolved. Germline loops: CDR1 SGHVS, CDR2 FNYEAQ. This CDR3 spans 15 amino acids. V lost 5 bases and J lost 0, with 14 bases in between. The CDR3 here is CASSPRAGSSYEQYF. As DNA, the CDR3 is TGTGCCAGCAGCCCAAGGGCCGGAAGCTCCTACGAGCAGTACTTC.

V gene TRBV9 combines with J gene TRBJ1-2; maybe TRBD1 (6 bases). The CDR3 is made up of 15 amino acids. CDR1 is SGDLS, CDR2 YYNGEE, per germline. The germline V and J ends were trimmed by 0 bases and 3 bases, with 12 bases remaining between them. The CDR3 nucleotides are TGTGCCAGCAGCGTAGTTGGGGGGGCGGACTATGGCTACACCTTC. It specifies CASSVVGGADYGYTF.

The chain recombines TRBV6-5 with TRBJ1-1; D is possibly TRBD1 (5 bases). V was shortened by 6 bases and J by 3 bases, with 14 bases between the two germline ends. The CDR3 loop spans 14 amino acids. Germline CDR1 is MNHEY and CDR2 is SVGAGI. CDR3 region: CASRAGLVHTEAFF. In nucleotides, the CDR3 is TGTGCCAGCAGAGCGGGACTGGTGCACACTGAAGCTTTCTTT.

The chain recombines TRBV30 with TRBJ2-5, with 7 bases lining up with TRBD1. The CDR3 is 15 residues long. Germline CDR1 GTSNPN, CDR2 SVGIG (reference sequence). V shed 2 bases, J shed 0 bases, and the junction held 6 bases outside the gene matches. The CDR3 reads CAWSSAQGNQETQYF. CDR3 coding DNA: TGTGCCTGGAGTTCAGCACAGGGGAACCAAGAGACCCAGTACTTC.

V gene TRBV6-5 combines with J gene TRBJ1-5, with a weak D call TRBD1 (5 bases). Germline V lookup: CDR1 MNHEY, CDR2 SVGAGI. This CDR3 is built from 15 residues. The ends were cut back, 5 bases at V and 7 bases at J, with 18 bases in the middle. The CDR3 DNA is TGTGCCAGCAGTACCAGGTTGCCCGGGGACCAGCCCCAGCATTTT. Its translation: CASSTRLPGDQPQHF.

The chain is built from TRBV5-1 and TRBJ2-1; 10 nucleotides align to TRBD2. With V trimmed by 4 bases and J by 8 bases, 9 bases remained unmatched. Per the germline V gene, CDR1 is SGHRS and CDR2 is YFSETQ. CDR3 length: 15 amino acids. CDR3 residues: CASSPASGSNHEQFF. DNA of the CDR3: TGCGCCAGCAGCCCAGCTAGCGGGAGTAACCATGAGCAGTTCTTC.

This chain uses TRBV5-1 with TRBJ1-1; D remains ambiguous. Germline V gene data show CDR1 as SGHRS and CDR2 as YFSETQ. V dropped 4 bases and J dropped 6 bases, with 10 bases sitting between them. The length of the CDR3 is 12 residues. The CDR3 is CASSREGAEAFF. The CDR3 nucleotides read TGCGCCAGCAGCCGGGAAGGTGCTGAAGCTTTCTTT.

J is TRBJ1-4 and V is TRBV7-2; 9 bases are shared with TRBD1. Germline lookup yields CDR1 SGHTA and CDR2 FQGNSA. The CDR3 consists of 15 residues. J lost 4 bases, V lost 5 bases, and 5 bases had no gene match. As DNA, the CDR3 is TGTGCCAGCAGCGACAGGACAGGGGATAATGAAAAACTGTTTTTT. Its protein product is CASSDRTGDNEKLFF.

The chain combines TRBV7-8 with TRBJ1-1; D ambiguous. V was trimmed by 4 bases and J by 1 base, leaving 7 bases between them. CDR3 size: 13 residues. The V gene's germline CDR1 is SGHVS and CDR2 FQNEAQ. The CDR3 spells CASSSGSNTEAFF. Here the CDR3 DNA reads TGTGCCAGCAGCTCAGGATCGAACACTGAAGCTTTCTTT.

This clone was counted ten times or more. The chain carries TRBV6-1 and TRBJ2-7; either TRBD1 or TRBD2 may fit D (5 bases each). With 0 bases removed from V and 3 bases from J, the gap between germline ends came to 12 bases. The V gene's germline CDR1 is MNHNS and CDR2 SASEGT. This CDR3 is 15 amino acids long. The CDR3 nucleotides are TGTGCCAGCAGTGAAGCGCTGGGGGTTCTCTACGAGCAGTACTTC. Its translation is CASSEALGVLYEQYF.

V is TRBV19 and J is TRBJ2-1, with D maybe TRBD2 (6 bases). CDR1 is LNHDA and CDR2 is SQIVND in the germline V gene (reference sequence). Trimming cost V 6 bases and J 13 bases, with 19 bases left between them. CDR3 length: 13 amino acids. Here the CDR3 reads CASSEIAEGAQFF. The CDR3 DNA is TGTGCCAGTAGCGAAATAGCGGAAGGAGCACAGTTCTTC.

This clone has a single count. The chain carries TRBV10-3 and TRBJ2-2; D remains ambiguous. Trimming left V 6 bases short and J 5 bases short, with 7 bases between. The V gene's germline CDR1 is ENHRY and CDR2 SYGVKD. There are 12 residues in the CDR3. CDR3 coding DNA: TGTGCCATCAGATGGACGACCGGGGAGCTGTTTTTT. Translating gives CAIRWTTGELFF.

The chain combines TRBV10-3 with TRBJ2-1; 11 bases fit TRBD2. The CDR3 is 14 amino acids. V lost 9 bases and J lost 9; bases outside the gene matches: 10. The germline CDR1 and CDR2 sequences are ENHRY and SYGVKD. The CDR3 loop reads CAIRLLAGDGEQFF. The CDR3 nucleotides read TGTGCCATTAGACTACTAGCGGGAGACGGTGAGCAGTTCTTC.

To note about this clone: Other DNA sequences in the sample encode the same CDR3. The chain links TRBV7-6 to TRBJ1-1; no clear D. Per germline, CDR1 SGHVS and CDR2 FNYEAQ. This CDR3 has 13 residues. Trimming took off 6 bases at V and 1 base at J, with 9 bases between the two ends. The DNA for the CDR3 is TGTGCCAGCAGTTCGGATACGAACACTGAAGCTTTCTTT. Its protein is CASSSDTNTEAFF.

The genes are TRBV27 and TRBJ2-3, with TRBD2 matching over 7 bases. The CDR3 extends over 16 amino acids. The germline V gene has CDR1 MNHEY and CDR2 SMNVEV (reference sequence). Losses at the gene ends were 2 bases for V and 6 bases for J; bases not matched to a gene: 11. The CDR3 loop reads CASSLIRLATSDTQYF. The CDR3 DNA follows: TGTGCCAGCAGTTTAATCCGACTAGCTACTTCTGATACGCAGTATTTT.

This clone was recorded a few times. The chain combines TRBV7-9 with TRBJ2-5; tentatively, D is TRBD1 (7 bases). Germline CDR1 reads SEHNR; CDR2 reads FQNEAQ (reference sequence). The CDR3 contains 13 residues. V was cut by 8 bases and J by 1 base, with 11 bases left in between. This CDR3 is CASGGTAQETQYF. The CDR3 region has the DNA TGTGCCAGCGGAGGGACAGCCCAAGAGACCCAGTACTTC. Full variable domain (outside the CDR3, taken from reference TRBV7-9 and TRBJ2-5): DTGVSQNPRHKITKRGQNVTFRCDPISEHNRLYWYRQTLGQGPEFLTYFQNEAQLEKSRLLSDRFSAERPKGSFSTLEIQRTEQGDSAMYLCASGGTAQETQYFGPGTRLLVL.

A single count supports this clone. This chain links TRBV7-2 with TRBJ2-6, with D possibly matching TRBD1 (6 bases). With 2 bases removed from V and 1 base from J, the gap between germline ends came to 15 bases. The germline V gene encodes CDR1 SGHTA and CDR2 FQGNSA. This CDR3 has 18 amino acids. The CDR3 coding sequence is TGTGCCAGCAGCTTATTGGGGGCGTTAGCATCTGGGGCCAACGTCCTGACTTTC. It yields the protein CASSLLGALASGANVLTF. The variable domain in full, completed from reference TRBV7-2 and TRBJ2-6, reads GAGVSQSPSNKVTEKGKDVELRCDPISGHTALYWYRQSLGQGLEFLIYFQGNSAPDKSGLPSDRFSAERTGGSVSTLTIQRTQQEDSAVYLCASSLLGALASGANVLTFGAGSRLTVL.

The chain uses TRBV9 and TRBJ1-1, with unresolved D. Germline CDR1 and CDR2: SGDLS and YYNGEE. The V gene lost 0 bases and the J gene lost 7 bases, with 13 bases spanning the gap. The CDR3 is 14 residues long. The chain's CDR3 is CASSVDTPLIEAFF. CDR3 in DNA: TGTGCCAGCAGCGTAGATACACCTCTGATTGAAGCTTTCTTT.